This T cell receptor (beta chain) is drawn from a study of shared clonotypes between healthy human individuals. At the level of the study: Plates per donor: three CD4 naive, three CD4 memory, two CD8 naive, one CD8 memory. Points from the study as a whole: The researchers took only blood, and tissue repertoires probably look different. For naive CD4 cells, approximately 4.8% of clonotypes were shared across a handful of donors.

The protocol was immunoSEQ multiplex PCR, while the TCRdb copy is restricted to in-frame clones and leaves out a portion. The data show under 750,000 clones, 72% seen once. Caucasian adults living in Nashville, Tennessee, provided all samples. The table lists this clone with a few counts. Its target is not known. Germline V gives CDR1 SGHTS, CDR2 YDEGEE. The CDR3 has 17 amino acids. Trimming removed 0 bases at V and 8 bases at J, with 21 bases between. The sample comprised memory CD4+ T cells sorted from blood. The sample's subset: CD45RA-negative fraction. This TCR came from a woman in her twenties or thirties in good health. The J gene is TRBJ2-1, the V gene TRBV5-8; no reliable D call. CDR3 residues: CASSLVDRSDAYDEQFF. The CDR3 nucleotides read TGTGCCAGCAGCTTGGTAGATAGGTCTGACGCATATGATGAGCAGTTCTTC.